This T cell receptor beta chain came from a study of cytomegalovirus exposure and HLA in healthy donors. Study-level results: Available immune exposure information was restricted to CMV serostatus only. The authors considered a cluster of highly shared sequence variants likely to be a sequencing artifact. When analyzed later, a missense DCLRE1C variant was found to be linked to TCR beta V- and J-gene trimming. Per a prior analysis, the majority of TCR beta V segments were productive roughly 87% or roughly 30% of the time.

Worth noting for this clone: Its antigen is not identified.

Germline V gene lookup returns CDR1 MDHEN and CDR2 SYDVKM. J gave up 0 bases and V 4 bases, and 12 bases lay outside the gene matches. The CDR3 covers 18 residues. PCR involved 60 Vbeta and 13 Jbeta primers. Produced via immunoSEQ multiplex PCR; TCRdb's table is partial and in-frame only. In the table there are around 200,000 clones, about 88% of which are singletons. Sequencing used PBMCs. This receptor was obtained from a woman aged 25-40 years in good health and CMV-seronegative. This chain connects TRBV28 to TRBJ1-1; 9 nucleotides align to TRBD1. Here the CDR3 DNA reads TGTGCCAGCAGTTCTTACCCGACAGGGGGAGATCTGAACACTGAAGCTTTCTTT. The encoded protein is CASSSYPTGGDLNTEAFF.